The rows below give T cell receptor beta chains drawn from one sample of a study of cytomegalovirus exposure and HLA in healthy donors. Method: immunoSEQ multiplex PCR; TCRdb's copy keeps in-frame clones and lacks some. The listing contains approximately 110,000 clones. Sequenced: PBMCs. These receptors came from a man younger than 35 in good health and CMV-seronegative. The CDR3 runs from the conserved cysteine through the conserved F or W.

j_call v_call cdr3_aa
TRBJ1-1 TRBV9 CASSAHVQGRILTSEAFF
TRBJ2-4 TRBV2 CASSAGTVNIQYF
TRBJ1-4 TRBV10-1 CASSETGWYRDEKLFF
TRBJ1-2 TRBV27 CASSPLGAPYGYTF
TRBJ1-2 TRBV7-9 CASSLAGGDGYTF
TRBJ1-2 TRBV2 CASTRQGARGYTF
TRBJ2-1 TRBV9 CASSPPTGKEDNEQFF
TRBJ1-6 TRBV4-1 CASSPSLEGSSYNSPLHF
TRBJ2-7 TRBV10-2 CASSVTDSSYEQCF
TRBJ2-2 TRBV6-1 CASSDKSTGNTGELFF
TRBJ1-2 TRBV29-1 CSAETGGAYGYTF
TRBJ1-2 TRBV5-1 CASRSGSRGYTF
TRBJ2-7 TRBV5-1 CASSGPGTSYEQYF